The clone carrying this T cell receptor (beta chain) came up a few times. The antigen remains unidentified. The data derive from a study of identical twins. Each CDR3 protein gets one entry after TCRdb re-called the 5' RACE reads with MiXCR. The data contain some 500,000 distinct CDR3 sequences, about 20% of them singletons. Germline assignment: CDR1 SNHLY and CDR2 FYNNEI. V lost 6 bases to trimming and J lost 9 bases; unmatched junction nucleotides: 7. This CDR3 spans 14 amino acids. The study's findings and limits: Out-of-frame alpha sequences common to twins exhibited an excess of low generation probability.

This sample was shared with a second study, whose subject was T cells expressing NK-cell markers. That work states: Of eight sequenced donors, seven were HCMV-seropositive and one HCMV-seronegative. Dominant NKG2C+ clonotype frequencies of about 1.0-8% of CD8+ T cells were measured in about 6 donors. The leading position in the CD3+CD56-NKG2C+ fraction of several donors also went to these clonotypes.

The TCR sequence derives from a woman under 30 in good health. The V gene is TRBV2, the J gene TRBJ1-6; 8 nucleotides match TRBD1. What was sequenced was CD4+ T cells sorted from blood. CDR3 loop: CASRVTGDVSPLHF. For the CDR3, the DNA is TGTGCCAGCAGGGTGACAGGGGACGTTTCACCCCTCCACTTT.